This T cell receptor beta chain was obtained from a study of neoadjuvant anti-PD-1 for oral cavity cancer. About the research overall: Patients without progression received a fourth nivolumab dose around day 43, then surgical resection on days 50-56. Study results and caveats: Each response group had just a few patients in TCR analyses.

Generated by immunoSEQ multiplex PCR, the TCRdb table keeps only in-frame clones and is missing some. This sample has more than 13,000 clones; 75% occur once, and the top ten carry 2% to 2.5%. Regarding time point: after neoadjuvant nivolumab, at surgical resection. Germline V CDR1 and CDR2: MNHNS, SASEGT. Trimming removed 6 bases from V and 3 bases from J, with 17 bases in between. The CDR3 spans 15 residues. A note on this clone: The antigen remains undetermined.

This receptor was taken from a person aged 35 to 85 with oral cavity squamous cell carcinoma. The chain is built from TRBV6-1 and TRBJ1-2; D gene unclear. This sample comprised PBMCs, obtained after nivolumab (anti-PD-1) treatment. This CDR3 is CASSAQAAQDYGYTF. The CDR3 nucleotides are TGTGCCAGCAGCGCCCAGGCGGCGCAAGACTATGGCTACACCTTC.